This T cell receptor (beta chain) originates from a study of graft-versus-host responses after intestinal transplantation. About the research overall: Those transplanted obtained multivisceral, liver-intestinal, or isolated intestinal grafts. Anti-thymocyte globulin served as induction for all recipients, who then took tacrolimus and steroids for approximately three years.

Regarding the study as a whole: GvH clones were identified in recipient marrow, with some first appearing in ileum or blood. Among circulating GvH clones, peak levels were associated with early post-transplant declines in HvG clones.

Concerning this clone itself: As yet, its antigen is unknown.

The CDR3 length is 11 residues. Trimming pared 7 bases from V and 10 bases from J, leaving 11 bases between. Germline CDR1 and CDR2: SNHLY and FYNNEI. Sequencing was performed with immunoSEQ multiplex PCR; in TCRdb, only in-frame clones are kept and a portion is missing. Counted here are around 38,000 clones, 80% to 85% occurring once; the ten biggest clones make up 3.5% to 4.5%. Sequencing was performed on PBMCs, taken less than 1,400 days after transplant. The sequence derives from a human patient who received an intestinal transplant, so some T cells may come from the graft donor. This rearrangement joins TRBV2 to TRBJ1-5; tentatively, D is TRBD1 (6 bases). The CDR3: CASTGGGPQHF. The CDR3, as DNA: TGTGCCAGCACGGGGGGGGGCCCCCAGCATTTT.